The rows below give T cell receptor beta chains drawn from one sample of a study of blood T cell repertoires in COVID-19. Profiling relied on immunoSEQ multiplex PCR, and the TCRdb table lists in-frame clones only, not all of them. The profile shows fewer than 200,000 clones, about 90% of them singletons. The sequencing sample was made of PBMCs or T cells enriched from blood (not recorded which). The receptors stem from a human donor with acute COVID-19. The donor label of this sample is uncertain. The CDR3 runs from the conserved cysteine through the conserved F or W. Fields, in order: J gene, clone size, D gene, V gene, CDR3 protein, CDR3 DNA. A D gene is named only where the DNA matches it firmly. Clone size is given for some rows only: seen once, a few or many times, or a class if the clone is expanded.

TRBJ2-7 - - TRBV5-5 CASSLYYEQYF TGTGCCAGCAGCCTGTACTACGAGCAGTACTTC
TRBJ2-5 - TRBD2 TRBV11-2 CASSLGASGGTQYF TGTGCCAGCAGCTTAGGCGCAAGCGGGGGGACCCAGTACTTC
TRBJ1-1 - - TRBV4-2 CASSQGEAIQNTEAFF TGTGCCAGCAGCCAAGGCGAGGCAATTCAGAACACTGAAGCTTTCTTT
TRBJ1-1 - - TRBV7-9 CASSILRGNTEAFF TGTGCCAGCAGCATACTAAGGGGGAACACTGAAGCTTTCTTT
TRBJ2-3 - - TRBV9 CASSPRHLTTDTQYF TGTGCCAGCAGCCCACGACACCTTACCACAGATACGCAGTATTTT
TRBJ2-7 - TRBD1 TRBV5-4 CASSSESGQGSYEQYF TGTGCCAGCAGTTCAGAATCCGGACAGGGGAGTTACGAGCAGTACTTC
TRBJ2-2 - - TRBV24-1 CATSVETRVGGELFF TGTGCCACCAGTGTCGAAACTAGGGTGGGCGGGGAGCTGTTTTTT
TRBJ2-1 - TRBD2 TRBV30 CAWSVGLAGPYNEQFF TGTGCCTGGAGTGTAGGACTAGCGGGGCCTTACAATGAGCAGTTCTTC
TRBJ2-2 - - TRBV6-2/TRBV6-3 CASSEVLTGELFF TGTGCCAGCAGCGAAGTACTAACCGGGGAGCTGTTTTTT
TRBJ2-7 - - TRBV11-2 CASSSPRGIAYEQYF TGTGCCAGCAGCTCCCCCAGGGGAATCGCCTACGAGCAGTACTTC
TRBJ2-1 few TRBD2 TRBV5-1 CASSLGLAAGLNEQFF TGCGCCAGCAGCTTAGGACTAGCGGCGGGTTTGAATGAGCAGTTCTTC
TRBJ2-4 - - TRBV6-5 CASRGASSRDIQYF TGTGCCAGCAGGGGGGCAAGTTCGCGGGACATTCAGTACTTC
TRBJ2-2 - TRBD2 TRBV6-2/TRBV6-3 CASSIPKLAGGTGELFF TGTGCCAGCAGTATCCCCAAACTAGCGGGGGGGACCGGGGAGCTGTTTTTT
TRBJ2-2 - - TRBV12-5 CASRGSFSLNTGELFF TGTGCTAGTCGCGGCAGCTTTTCCCTAAACACCGGGGAGCTGTTTTTT
TRBJ1-2 - TRBD1 TRBV7-9 CASSLPSRDRVKGYTF TGTGCCAGCAGCTTACCATCCCGGGACAGGGTAAAAGGCTACACCTTC
TRBJ1-5 - - TRBV18 CASSPERGGAGQPQHF TGTGCCAGCTCCCCCGAAAGGGGGGGGGCTGGTCAGCCCCAGCATTTT
TRBJ1-5 - TRBD1 TRBV10-2 CASKQQGAIPNQPQHF TGCGCCAGCAAACAACAGGGGGCGATACCCAATCAGCCCCAGCATTTT
TRBJ2-7 - TRBD2 TRBV2 CASSEVSGGPYEQYF TGTGCCAGCAGTGAGGTTTCGGGGGGGCCCTACGAGCAGTACTTC
TRBJ2-1 - - TRBV19 CASSQLRTDNEQFF TGTGCCAGTAGTCAGTTGAGGACAGACAATGAGCAGTTCTTC
TRBJ1-1 - - TRBV30 CAWSVRGAREAFF TGTGCCTGGAGTGTACGGGGGGCACGGGAAGCTTTCTTT
TRBJ2-7 - - TRBV5-4 CAYQRAASYEQYF TGTGCGTACCAGCGGGCCGCCTCCTACGAGCAGTACTTC
TRBJ2-3 - TRBD2 TRBV19 CASRPQSRLAGAVSTDTQYF TGTGCCAGTCGTCCCCAGAGCCGGCTAGCGGGGGCGGTTAGCACAGATACGCAGTATTTT
TRBJ2-2 - TRBD1 TRBV18 CASSTGHTGELFF TGTGCCAGCTCGACAGGGCACACCGGGGAGCTGTTTTTT
TRBJ1-2 few TRBD1 TRBV2 CASNPDRVLDTF TGTGCCAGCAATCCGGACAGGGTATTAGACACCTTC
TRBJ1-1 - - TRBV6-5 CASSSSGTEAFF TGTGCCAGCAGTTCATCGGGGACTGAAGCTTTCTTT
TRBJ2-2 - - TRBV18 CASSPRGLANTGELFF TGTGCCAGCTCACCGCGGGGCCTAGCGAACACCGGGGAGCTGTTTTTT
TRBJ2-7 - - TRBV7-2 CASSLAHSSPYEQYF TGTGCCAGCAGCTTAGCGCATAGTTCTCCTTACGAGCAGTACTTC
TRBJ1-1 - - TRBV18 CASSPRQVSNTEAFF TGTGCCAGCTCACCACGGCAGGTGTCGAACACTGAAGCTTTCTTT
TRBJ2-7 - TRBD2 TRBV20-1 CSASSLAGASYEQYF TGCAGTGCTAGTAGCCTAGCGGGGGCCTCCTACGAGCAGTACTTC
TRBJ1-3 - - TRBV2 CASSVEFSGNTIYF TGTGCCAGCAGTGTAGAATTCTCTGGAAACACCATATATTTT
TRBJ1-2 - TRBD1 TRBV19 CASSPTGSGADYGYTF TGTGCCAGTAGCCCGACAGGGTCGGGCGCGGACTATGGCTACACCTTC
TRBJ2-7 - - TRBV19 CASSSRTASSYEQYF TGTGCCAGTAGTTCCCGGACAGCTAGCTCCTACGAGCAGTACTTC
TRBJ1-2 - - TRBV28 CASSDSSYGYTF TGTGCCAGCAGTGACAGCTCCTATGGCTACACCTTC
TRBJ1-2 - - TRBV7-3 CASSLRVGDGYTF TGTGCCAGCAGCTTAAGGGTCGGGGATGGCTACACCTTC
TRBJ1-2 - TRBD1 TRBV11-2 CASSPRGQGHYTF TGTGCCAGCAGCCCGCGGGGACAGGGCCATTACACCTTC
TRBJ2-4 - - TRBV4-2 CASSQEPGTKNIQYF TGTGCCAGCAGCCAAGAGCCCGGGACCAAAAACATTCAGTACTTC
TRBJ2-1 - - TRBV5-1 CASSLQGSEQFF TGCGCCAGCAGCTTACAGGGAAGTGAGCAGTTCTTC
TRBJ2-7 - TRBD1 TRBV7-8 CASSLPDGRGQDEQYF TGTGCCAGCAGCTTACCCGACGGCAGGGGGCAGGACGAGCAGTACTTC
TRBJ1-4 - - TRBV19 CASSRSPLATNEKLFF TGTGCCAGTTCTCGGAGTCCCCTAGCAACTAATGAAAAACTGTTTTTT
TRBJ2-1 - - TRBV29-1 CSERAYNEQFF TGCAGCGAGCGGGCCTACAATGAGCAGTTCTTC
TRBJ1-2 once TRBD1 TRBV19 CASSSWDRPFDYGYTF TGTGCCAGTAGTAGTTGGGACAGGCCTTTTGACTATGGCTACACCTTC
TRBJ1-1 - - TRBV11-3 CASSLDVGGREGVFF TGTGCCAGCAGCTTAGACGTCGGGGGGCGCGAAGGGGTTTTCTTT
TRBJ2-5 - - TRBV6-5 CASRHAGDFVETQYF TGTGCCAGCAGACACGCAGGGGATTTCGTAGAGACCCAGTACTTC
TRBJ2-7 - TRBD2 TRBV7-9 CASSLKRLAGRGDEQYF TGTGCCAGCAGCCTGAAACGACTAGCGGGGCGGGGGGACGAGCAGTACTTC
TRBJ2-1 - TRBD2 TRBV18 CASSPPSGGGNEQFF TGTGCCAGCTCACCACCAAGCGGGGGGGGGAATGAGCAGTTCTTC
TRBJ2-3 - TRBD2 TRBV19 CASSTRASGGTDTQYF TGTGCCAGTAGTACTCGGGCTAGCGGGGGGACAGATACGCAGTATTTT
TRBJ2-7 - TRBD2 TRBV7-9 CASSSGLADPYEQYF TGTGCCAGCAGCTCCGGACTAGCGGATCCCTACGAGCAGTACTTC
TRBJ2-1 few TRBD2 TRBV5-1 CASSLGGGAHNEQFF TGCGCCAGCAGCTTGGGCGGGGGGGCCCACAATGAGCAGTTCTTC
TRBJ1-1 - TRBD1 TRBV6-6 CASSPSRGKEAFF TGTGCCAGCAGTCCAAGCAGGGGGAAAGAAGCTTTCTTT
TRBJ2-7 - - TRBV7-9 CASSLYYEQYF TGTGCCAGCAGCCTGTACTACGAGCAGTACTTC
TRBJ2-1 - - TRBV2 CASKIGEQFF TGTGCCAGCAAAATCGGTGAGCAGTTCTTC
TRBJ1-2 - TRBD1 TRBV19 CASSIGTGPSSYGYTF TGTGCCAGTAGTATAGGGACAGGGCCGAGCAGCTATGGCTACACCTTC
TRBJ2-6 - - TRBV18 CASSLETGGASGANVLTF TGTGCCAGCTCACTGGAAACGGGGGGCGCCTCTGGGGCCAACGTCCTGACTTTC
TRBJ1-1 - - TRBV11-2 CASSQRTDTEAFF TGTGCCAGCAGCCAGCGGACAGACACTGAAGCTTTCTTT
TRBJ1-1 - - TRBV5-6 CASSSRPRHLNTEAFF TGTGCCAGCAGCTCGAGACCGAGACACCTTAACACTGAAGCTTTCTTT